Shown below are 8 T cell receptor beta chains from a single sample sequenced in a study of OX40 agonist ivuxolimab in advanced cancers. Profiled with immunoSEQ multiplex PCR; TCRdb holds only in-frame clones, not every one. The sample consists of roughly 42,000 clones, 86% of them appearing once. The sample was CD4+ or CD8+ T cells sorted from blood, taken in a trial of the OX40 agonist ivuxolimab. The receptors here all came from an adult with an advanced solid tumor such as melanoma, head and neck, liver or kidney cancer.

The V and J genes are TRBV5-1 and TRBJ2-7, with D unresolved. Germline V lookup: CDR1 SGHRS, CDR2 YFSETQ. The CDR3 contains 17 residues. Trimming took off 1 base at V and 0 bases at J, with 17 bases between the two ends. The CDR3 loop is CASSLNRPALCSYEQYF. DNA for the CDR3: TGCGCCAGCAGCTTGAACCGCCCAGCGCTTTGCTCCTACGAGCAGTACTTC.

The V and J genes are TRBV7-9 and TRBJ2-1, with TRBD1 matching over 9 bases. This CDR3 is 15 amino acids long. CDR1 is SEHNR, CDR2 FQNEAQ, per germline (reference sequence). Unmatched junction bases numbered 12, after V lost 5 bases and J lost 10 bases. CDR3 coding DNA: TGTGCCAGCAGCCCCGGGACAGGGAAGATTAGGGAGCAGTTCTTC. This sequence encodes CASSPGTGKIREQFF.

This chain links TRBV6-5 with TRBJ1-2, with 11 bases identical to TRBD1. This CDR3 has 16 amino acids. Germline V CDR1 and CDR2: MNHEY, SVGAGI. The ends lost 2 bases at V and 8 bases at J; junction bases unmatched: 10. DNA of the CDR3: TGTGCCAGCAGTTACACATGGACAGGGGGCGCAGAAGGCTACACCTTC. It codes for CASSYTWTGGAEGYTF.

The V gene is TRBV7-3, the J gene TRBJ2-7, with a tentative D call TRBD2 (5 bases). Germline CDR1 SGHTA, CDR2 FQGTGA. The CDR3 totals 13 residues. V dropped 1 base and J dropped 5 bases, with 9 bases sitting between them. The CDR3 nucleotides read TGTGCCAGCAGCTTAATTCCCGGGGACGAGCAGTACTTC. As protein: CASSLIPGDEQYF. Full variable domain (remainder filled in from reference TRBV7-3 and TRBJ2-7): GAGVSQTPSNKVTEKGKYVELRCDPISGHTALYWYRQSLGQGPEFLIYFQGTGAADDSGLPNDRFFAVRPEGSVSTLKIQRTERGDSAVYLCASSLIPGDEQYFGPGTRLTVT.

This clone is deemed medium-sized (0.01 to 0.1%). This sample includes further DNA sequences coding for the same CDR3. This chain uses TRBV5-1 with TRBJ2-1, with a weak D call TRBD2 (6 bases). V shed 5 bases and J shed 3 bases, with 12 bases lying between them. CDR3 size: 14 residues. CDR1 is SGHRS, CDR2 YFSETQ, per germline. CDR3 loop: CASRIQGGYNEQFF. In DNA, the CDR3 is TGCGCCAGCAGAATCCAGGGAGGCTACAATGAGCAGTTCTTC.

The chain carries TRBV11-2 and TRBJ2-7; D perhaps matches TRBD1 (6 bases). V lost 5 bases to trimming and J lost 3 bases, with 11 bases between them. The CDR3 sequence is 13 residues long. Germline values: CDR1 SGHAT, CDR2 FQNNGV. CDR3 DNA: TGTGCCAGCAGCCTGGACAGAGACTACGAGCAGTACGTC. Translating it yields CASSLDRDYEQYV.

The rearrangement joins TRBV5-1 to TRBJ1-2; D not certain. Per germline, CDR1 SGHRS and CDR2 YFSETQ. The CDR3 is made up of 14 amino acids. The V end was cut by 0 bases, the J end by 0 bases, with 6 bases between. The CDR3 DNA sequence: TGCGCCAGCAGCTTGGGGGTCGCTAACTATGGCTACACCTTC. This translates into CASSLGVANYGYTF. The whole variable domain, filled in from reference TRBV5-1 and TRBJ1-2, reads KAGVTQTPRYLIKTRGQQVTLSCSPISGHRSVSWYQQTPGQGLQFLFEYFSETQRNKGNFPGRFSGRQFSNSRSEMNVSTLELGDSALYLCASSLGVANYGYTFGSGTRLTVV.

This chain joins TRBV21-1 and TRBJ2-7. TRBV21-1 is an annotated pseudogene. The CDR3 is 15 amino acids. The CDR3 DNA sequence: TGTGCCAGCAGCAAGGGACCGAGGAGCTCCTACGAGCAGTACTTC. It specifies CASSKGPRSSYEQYF.